The TCR beta chain described here comes from a study of blood T cells in healthy people across ages. Study-wide results and limits: Naive and antigen-experienced cells could not be conclusively compared, given unsorted PBMCs.

Using a J-beta primer mix together with a sample-barcoded 5' primer, a second PCR was run for roughly 6 to 12 cycles. Template switching added a 12-random-nucleotide identifier to every cDNA molecule. TCRdb analysed the 5' RACE reads with MiXCR anew, one entry per CDR3 protein. The sample carries roughly 800,000 distinct CDR3 sequences, roughly 60% recorded once. Between the trimmed V and J ends, which lost 1 base and 12 bases, there was a span of 23 bases. CDR3 length equals 15 residues. Germline assignment: CDR1 SGHRS and CDR2 YFSETQ. Comment on this clonotype: The antigen is not known.

The donors, aged roughly 6 to 95, were healthy Caucasians from Russia. Staff drew roughly 10 milliliters of peripheral blood from each donor. This clonotype was sampled from a man aged 30 to 39 in good health. The sequencing input was blood. The chain couples TRBV5-1 to TRBJ2-7; no firm D call. The CDR3 region has the DNA TGCGCCAGCAGCTTGATCGGCGGAGACCCCAACATTCGGTACTTC. Protein product: CASSLIGGDPNIRYF.